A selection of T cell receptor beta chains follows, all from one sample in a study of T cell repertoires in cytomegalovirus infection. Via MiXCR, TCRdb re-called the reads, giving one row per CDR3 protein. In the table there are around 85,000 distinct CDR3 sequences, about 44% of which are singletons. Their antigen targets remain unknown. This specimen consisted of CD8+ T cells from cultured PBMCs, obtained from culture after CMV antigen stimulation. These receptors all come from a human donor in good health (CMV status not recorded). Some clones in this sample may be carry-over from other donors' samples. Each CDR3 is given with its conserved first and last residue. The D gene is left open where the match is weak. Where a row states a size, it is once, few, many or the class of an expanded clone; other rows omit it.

CATSSSRRGANVLTF | TGTGCCACCAGCAGTTCCCGGCGGGGGGCCAACGTCCTGACTTTC | TRBJ2-6 | TRBV15 | NA | NA
CASSLGAADTQYF | TGTGCCAGCAGCTTAGGGGCGGCAGATACGCAGTATTTT | TRBJ2-3 | TRBV7-2 | NA | many
CASSHGREGNTEAFF | TGTGCCAGCAGCCATGGCAGGGAGGGGAACACTGAAGCTTTCTTT | TRBJ1-1 | TRBV4-2 | NA | few
CASRARQGNGYTF | TGTGCCAGCAGGGCCCGACAGGGCAACGGCTACACCTTC | TRBJ1-2 | TRBV27 | TRBD1 | NA
CASSSSDGGEGTQYF | TGTGCCAGCAGCTCCTCGGACGGGGGAGAAGGTACGCAGTATTTT | TRBJ2-3 | TRBV7-9 | NA | NA
CASSLNRGHNQPQHF | TGTGCCAGCAGCTTGAACCGGGGACACAATCAGCCCCAGCATTTT | TRBJ1-5 | TRBV7-2 | NA | NA
CASSLDPGANVLTF | TGTGCCAGCAGTTTAGACCCCGGGGCCAACGTCCTGACTTTC | TRBJ2-6 | TRBV27 | NA | NA
CSASPIPSSYNAPLHF | TGCAGTGCTAGCCCCATTCCGAGCTCCTATAATGCACCCCTCCACTTT | TRBJ1-6 | TRBV20-1 | NA | NA
CASTIGRTGIGKEQYF | TGTGCCAGCACCATCGGACGGACGGGGATTGGTAAGGAGCAGTACTTC | TRBJ2-7 | TRBV6-6 | NA | few
CASSMTGDNRDYEQYF | TGTGCCAGCAGCATGACCGGTGATAACCGGGATTACGAGCAGTACTTC | TRBJ2-7 | TRBV7-9 | NA | NA
CASSEYDGGFYEQYF | TGTGCCAGCAGTGAATACGACGGGGGGTTCTACGAGCAGTACTTC | TRBJ2-7 | TRBV6-1 | TRBD2 | NA
CASSGSLTGGYTF | TGTGCCAGCTCTGGGTCCCTGACCGGTGGCTACACCTTC | TRBJ1-2 | TRBV12-3/TRBV12-4 | NA | NA
CASSLWGAQETQYF | TGTGCCAGCAGTTTGTGGGGGGCTCAAGAGACCCAGTACTTC | TRBJ2-5 | TRBV28 | NA | NA
CASSNNRGKTNTEAFF | TGCGCCAGCAGCAATAACAGGGGGAAAACGAACACTGAAGCTTTCTTT | TRBJ1-1 | TRBV10-1 | TRBD1 | NA
CATSRGRGGYDEQYF | TGTGCCACCAGCAGAGGCAGGGGGGGGTACGACGAGCAGTACTTC | TRBJ2-7 | TRBV15 | NA | NA
CASSLDDNTDTQYF | TGTGCCAGCAGCTTAGATGACAACACAGATACGCAGTATTTT | TRBJ2-3 | TRBV11-2 | NA | NA
CASSPRWGARTEAFF | TGTGCCAGCAGCCCCCGTTGGGGGGCCCGGACTGAAGCTTTCTTT | TRBJ1-1 | TRBV12-3/TRBV12-4 | NA | few
CAISAGTSLTYEQYF | TGTGCCATCAGTGCCGGGACTAGCCTAACCTACGAGCAGTACTTC | TRBJ2-7 | TRBV10-3 | TRBD2 | NA
CASSLSPDTQYF | TGTGCCAGCAGCTTATCCCCAGATACGCAGTATTTT | TRBJ2-3 | TRBV7-2 | NA | NA
CASSALGHLTNYGYTF | TGTGCCAGCAGCGCGCTGGGACACCTTACTAACTATGGCTACACCTTC | TRBJ1-2 | TRBV9 | NA | few
CASRRGGDQPQHF | TGTGCCAGCAGGAGAGGAGGGGATCAGCCCCAGCATTTT | TRBJ1-5 | TRBV6-6 | NA | few
CASSLDSRSGSYEQYF | TGTGCCAGCAGCTTGGATTCGCGGAGCGGCTCCTACGAGCAGTACTTC | TRBJ2-7 | TRBV7-2 | NA | few
CASSQTGQAFINYGYTF | TGTGCCAGCAGCCAAACGGGACAGGCGTTCATTAACTATGGCTACACCTTC | TRBJ1-2 | TRBV7-6 | TRBD1 | few
CASSLVIGPNYGYTF | TGTGCCAGCAGCTTAGTGATAGGCCCGAACTATGGCTACACCTTC | TRBJ1-2 | TRBV7-2 | NA | few
CSVGAGATYEQYF | TGCAGCGTTGGGGCAGGGGCAACCTACGAGCAGTACTTC | TRBJ2-7 | TRBV29-1 | NA | NA
CASSLNPPGQGSSSYNEQFF | TGCGCCAGCAGCTTGAACCCCCCGGGACAGGGATCGAGCTCCTACAATGAGCAGTTCTTC | TRBJ2-1 | TRBV5-1 | TRBD1 | once
CASGFPTGASSGNTIYF | TGTGCTAGTGGTTTTCCGACCGGGGCGAGCTCTGGAAACACCATATATTTT | TRBJ1-3 | TRBV12-5 | NA | NA
CASSFSVSYEQYF | TGTGCCAGCAGTTTTAGCGTTTCCTACGAGCAGTACTTC | TRBJ2-7 | TRBV27 | NA | NA
CASSYGGHRALSNYGYTF | TGTGCCAGCAGTTACGGGGGGCACAGAGCGTTATCTAACTATGGCTACACCTTC | TRBJ1-2 | TRBV6-5 | NA | NA
CASSLRDRDVWGYTF | TGTGCCAGCAGCCTCCGGGACAGGGACGTCTGGGGCTACACCTTC | TRBJ1-2 | TRBV6-1 | TRBD1 | NA
CASSLESSGRWETQYF | TGTGCCAGCAGCTTAGAGAGTAGCGGGAGATGGGAGACCCAGTACTTC | TRBJ2-5 | TRBV7-4 | TRBD2 | few
CASSEALEGTKNIQYF | TGTGCCAGCAGTGAAGCGCTGGAGGGGACCAAAAACATTCAGTACTTC | TRBJ2-4 | TRBV2 | NA | NA
CASSLARLQETQYF | TGTGCCAGCAGCTTGGCCAGACTCCAAGAGACCCAGTACTTC | TRBJ2-5 | TRBV5-6 | NA | NA
CASSYSKQKGTNEKLFF | TGTGCCAGCAGTTACTCGAAACAAAAGGGGACTAATGAAAAACTGTTTTTT | TRBJ1-4 | TRBV6-6 | NA | NA
CASSPSGGRNTGELFF | TGTGCCAGCAGTCCCTCTGGGGGGAGGAACACCGGGGAGCTGTTTTTT | TRBJ2-2 | TRBV12-3/TRBV12-4 | NA | NA
CASSSPGGGRYEQYF | TGTGCCAGCAGTTCCCCCGGGGGAGGCCGCTACGAGCAGTACTTC | TRBJ2-7 | TRBV7-9 | NA | NA
CASSQQGGVTEAFF | TGTGCCAGCAGCCAACAGGGGGGGGTCACTGAAGCTTTCTTT | TRBJ1-1 | TRBV3-1 | TRBD1 | NA
CASSDHIAGGRGEQFF | TGTGCCAGCAGCGACCACATAGCGGGGGGGCGAGGTGAGCAGTTCTTC | TRBJ2-1 | TRBV11-2 | TRBD2 | NA
CASSQFASGGNEQFF | TGTGCCAGCAGCCAATTCGCTAGCGGGGGCAATGAGCAGTTCTTC | TRBJ2-1 | TRBV14 | TRBD2 | NA
CASRGLSRLANTGELFF | TGTGCCAGCCGGGGACTATCCCGACTCGCGAACACCGGGGAGCTGTTTTTT | TRBJ2-2 | TRBV25-1 | TRBD2 | NA
CASSRGLAGDYNEQFF | TGCGCCAGCAGCCGAGGACTAGCGGGGGACTACAATGAGCAGTTCTTC | TRBJ2-1 | TRBV4-1 | TRBD2 | few
CASSLVGGGDDEQYF | TGTGCCAGCAGCCTCGTAGGGGGGGGCGACGACGAGCAGTACTTC | TRBJ2-7 | TRBV7-4 | NA | NA
CASSVEGRGVNEQFF | TGTGCCAGCAGCGTAGAGGGGCGGGGGGTCAATGAGCAGTTCTTC | TRBJ2-1 | TRBV9 | TRBD2 | once
CASSGAVVPAETQYF | TGTGCCAGCAGCGGCGCAGTGGTTCCGGCAGAGACCCAGTACTTC | TRBJ2-5 | TRBV7-6 | NA | NA
CASSTPEYTEAFF | TGTGCCAGCAGCACCCCGGAGTACACTGAAGCTTTCTTT | TRBJ1-1 | TRBV5-6 | NA | NA
CASSQGSTGGYGYTF | TGTGCCAGCAGCCAGGGGTCCACTGGGGGTTATGGCTACACCTTC | TRBJ1-2 | TRBV6-6 | NA | NA
CASSSRTSGSNEQFF | TGTGCCAGCAGCTCACGGACTAGCGGGAGTAATGAGCAGTTCTTC | TRBJ2-1 | TRBV7-8 | TRBD2 | NA
CASSLEGWAEGDIQYF | TGTGCCAGCAGCTTAGAGGGTTGGGCAGAGGGTGACATTCAGTACTTC | TRBJ2-4 | TRBV11-2 | NA | few
CASSFPGTGDYEQYF | TGTGCCAGCAGCTTTCCCGGGACAGGGGACTACGAGCAGTACTTC | TRBJ2-7 | TRBV7-8 | TRBD1 | NA
CASSSRAETQYF | TGTGCCAGCAGTTCCAGGGCAGAGACCCAGTACTTC | TRBJ2-5 | TRBV27 | NA | few
CASSSYRGLGYGYTF | TGTGCCAGCAGCTCCTACAGGGGGCTGGGCTATGGCTACACCTTC | TRBJ1-2 | TRBV5-6 | TRBD1 | NA
CASSSTGDSNQPQHF | TGTGCCAGCAGTTCGACAGGGGATAGCAATCAGCCCCAGCATTTT | TRBJ1-5 | TRBV12-3/TRBV12-4 | TRBD1 | NA
CSAGTVNEKLFF | TGCAGCGCCGGGACAGTTAATGAAAAACTGTTTTTT | TRBJ1-4 | TRBV29-1 | TRBD1 | NA
CASSPGRYNSPLHF | TGTGCCAGCAGTCCAGGACGTTATAATTCACCCCTCCACTTT | TRBJ1-6 | TRBV27 | NA | NA